The 2 T cell receptor beta chains in this list originate from one sample, sequenced in a study of T cells in Graves' hyperthyroidism and ophthalmopathy. RNA transcripts gave rise to amplified TCR beta CDR3 regions. TCR CDR3 underwent first-round RT-PCR with the HTBI primer set. Each CDR3 protein is one row after TCRdb ran MiXCR on the multiplex PCR reads. Among a few hundred thousand distinct CDR3 sequences, approximately 14% were seen once, and the ten largest hold under 7.5%. The sample taken for sequencing was blood. All receptors derive from a woman between 25 and 40 years old with Graves' hyperthyroidism.

This clonotype has ten or more counts. The DNA for the CDR3 is TGTGCCAGCAGTTTATACTTGGCGGATACGCAGTATTTT. Translated: CASSLYLADTQYF. The rearrangement uses TRBV7-3 and TRBJ2-3; D is undetermined. This CDR3 is built from 13 residues. The V gene's germline CDR1 is SGHTA and CDR2 FQGTGA. V was cut by 6 bases and J by 6 bases, with 13 bases left in between.

In this sample, this clonotype turned up a few times. The chain employs TRBV10-3 and TRBJ2-2; 7 bases are shared with TRBD1. The V gene end was trimmed by 5 bases and the J gene end by 5 bases; junction bases not matched to a gene: 5. Germline CDR1 is ENHRY and CDR2 is SYGVKD. This CDR3 has 14 residues. The CDR3 DNA sequence: TGTGCCATCAGTCCGACGACAGGGACCGGGGAGCTGTTTTTT. It is translated as CAISPTTGTGELFF.